These T cell receptor beta chains were read from a single sample in a study of blood T cell repertoires in COVID-19. Sequencing used immunoSEQ multiplex PCR; TCRdb keeps in-frame clones, though not all of them. The sample includes approximately 230,000 clones, approximately 86% of them seen just once. The sample taken for sequencing was PBMCs or T cells enriched from blood (not recorded which). These receptors were obtained from a young woman with acute COVID-19. Each CDR3 is given with its conserved first and last residue. Fields, in order: V gene, J gene, CDR3 protein.

V gene: TRBV4-1; J gene: TRBJ1-5; CDR3 protein: CASSQAQGAGYQPQHF
V gene: TRBV1; J gene: TRBJ2-1; CDR3 protein: CTSSRELAGGEYNEQFF
V gene: TRBV10-3; J gene: TRBJ1-1; CDR3 protein: CATREGRGGTEAFF
V gene: TRBV9; J gene: TRBJ2-2; CDR3 protein: CASSPGLAGEFIRELFF
V gene: TRBV7-3; J gene: TRBJ2-2; CDR3 protein: CASRRETGELFF
V gene: TRBV18; J gene: TRBJ1-2; CDR3 protein: CASSPRQGAGGYTF
V gene: TRBV21-1; J gene: TRBJ1-5; CDR3 protein: CASSKDYGTPGDDGNQPQHF
V gene: TRBV19; J gene: TRBJ1-1; CDR3 protein: CASSPQGAATEAFF
V gene: TRBV7-9; J gene: TRBJ1-1; CDR3 protein: CASSLGQGERTEAFF
V gene: TRBV7-2; J gene: TRBJ2-6; CDR3 protein: CASSLGLSGANVLTF
V gene: TRBV6-5; J gene: TRBJ2-7; CDR3 protein: CASSYGTRDEQYF
V gene: TRBV20-1; J gene: TRBJ2-7; CDR3 protein: CSARSGYEQYF
V gene: TRBV6-1; J gene: TRBJ1-5; CDR3 protein: CASSGGQGMGANQPQHF
V gene: TRBV18; J gene: TRBJ2-7; CDR3 protein: CASSPTGASDREQYF
V gene: TRBV11-2; J gene: TRBJ2-7; CDR3 protein: CASMSGLEQYF
V gene: TRBV25-1; J gene: TRBJ1-1; CDR3 protein: CASSEYAQSGGFSEAFF
V gene: TRBV18; J gene: TRBJ2-3; CDR3 protein: CASSPGSGGSTDTQYF
V gene: TRBV5-1; J gene: TRBJ2-3; CDR3 protein: CASSSGLAGATLSTDTQYF